This paragraph reports one T cell receptor (beta chain). Its antigen is unidentified. The CDR3 contains 13 residues. V gave up 2 bases and J gave up 5 bases, with 7 bases separating them. The germline V gene has CDR1 MNHEY and CDR2 SVGEGT. Assay used: immunoSEQ multiplex PCR; TCRdb lists only in-frame clones, some missing. The table records 96,000 or so clones, 80% to 90% of them present only once. The data were obtained in a study of T cell responses to AZD1222 COVID-19 vaccine. General study points: Samples come after the peak T cell response, not at day 14. A mostly white British donor set with more females was recruited, and clonal diversity was possibly underestimated. Reports say nearly half of spike-specific TCRs go after unmutated variant regions.

The sample was peripheral blood, taken on day 0 of AZD1222 vaccination. The gene calls are TRBV6-2 or TRBV6-3 and TRBJ2-1, with D unclear. The origin of this receptor is an adult in good health. The CDR3: CASSYIRNNEQFF. The CDR3 nucleotides read TGTGCCAGCAGTTACATACGGAACAATGAGCAGTTCTTC.